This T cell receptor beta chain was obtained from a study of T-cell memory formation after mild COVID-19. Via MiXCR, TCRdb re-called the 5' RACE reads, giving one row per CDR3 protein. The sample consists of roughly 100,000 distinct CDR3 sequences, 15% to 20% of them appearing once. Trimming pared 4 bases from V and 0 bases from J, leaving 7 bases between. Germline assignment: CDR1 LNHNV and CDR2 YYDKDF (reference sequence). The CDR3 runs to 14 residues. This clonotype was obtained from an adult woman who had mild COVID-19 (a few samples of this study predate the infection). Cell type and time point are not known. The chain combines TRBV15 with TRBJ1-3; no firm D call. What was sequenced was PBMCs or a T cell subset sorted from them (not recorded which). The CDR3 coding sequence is TGTGCCACCAGCATCCGGGGCTCTGGAAACACCATATATTTT. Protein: CATSIRGSGNTIYF.